The 21 T cell receptor beta chains given below trace back to one sample, sequenced in a study of cytomegalovirus exposure and HLA in healthy donors. PCR amplification relied on 60 Vbeta primers (plus 13 Jbeta primers). Here immunoSEQ multiplex PCR was the method, and the copy in TCRdb shows in-frame clones only, minus some. Of 150,000 to 200,000 clones listed, approximately 81% are singletons. Sequencing was done on a sample of PBMCs. The source of these receptors is a boy aged 2 to 10 in good health and CMV-seronegative.

The rearrangement joins TRBV11-3 to TRBJ1-6; D unclear. Germline V gene data show CDR1 as SGHNT and CDR2 as YENEEA. CDR3 length equals 14 residues. The V gene lost 1 base and the J gene lost 10 bases, with 11 bases spanning the gap. In nucleotides, the CDR3 is TGTGCCAGCAGCTTAGTTTTCACGGGGTCACCCCTCCACTTT. The encoded protein is CASSLVFTGSPLHF.

The chain carries TRBV28 and TRBJ1-1; D not certain. This CDR3 is built from 15 residues. Trimming cost V 2 bases and J 0 bases, with 10 bases left between them. Germline CDR1 is MDHEN and CDR2 is SYDVKM. The CDR3 here is CASSLVGVMNTEAFF. CDR3 nucleotides: TGTGCCAGCAGTTTAGTCGGGGTCATGAACACTGAAGCTTTCTTT.

The chain carries TRBV4-1 and TRBJ2-7; tentatively, D is TRBD1 (5 bases). Germline assignment: CDR1 MGHRA and CDR2 YSYEKL. Trimming took 0 bases from V and 2 from J, leaving 14 bases between them. This CDR3 is built from 16 residues. CDR3 bases: TGCGCCAGCAGCCAAGATCCCCCAGGGAAGCCCTACGAGCAGTACTTC. Its translation: CASSQDPPGKPYEQYF.

Regarding this clone: The junction shows a germline mismatch at one end, possibly a read error. This chain links TRBV28 with TRBJ1-5; possible D gene TRBD1, 6 bases. This CDR3 has 15 amino acids. The germline CDR1 and CDR2 sequences are MDHEN and SYDVKM. CDR3 nucleotides: TGTGCCAGCAGTCCGTTTGGGGGAGGGGGTCAGTCCCAGCATTTT. Translating gives CASSPFGGGGQSQHF.

The chain employs TRBV7-6 and TRBJ2-2, with D possibly being TRBD2 (7 bases). Trimming cost V 3 bases and J 7 bases, with 18 bases left between them. This CDR3 spans 16 amino acids. Germline CDR1 is SGHVS and CDR2 is FNYEAQ. CDR3 amino acids: CASSFEWRGLSGELFF. The CDR3 nucleotides are TGTGCCAGCAGCTTCGAGTGGCGGGGGCTAAGCGGGGAGCTGTTTTTT.

CDR3 in DNA: TGTGCCAGCAGATCGGACAGGGACACCGGGGAGCTGTTTTTT. Translating it yields CASRSDRDTGELFF. This rearrangement joins TRBV25-1 to TRBJ2-2, with 8 bases matching TRBD1. J was trimmed by 3 bases and V by 6 bases; bases with no gene match: 3. This CDR3 spans 14 amino acids. Looked up from germline, CDR1 is MGHDK and CDR2 is SYGVNS.

This clone was found a few times. J is TRBJ1-6 and V is TRBV6-4; D unclear. The CDR3 has 18 amino acids. V was pared by 5 bases and J by 1 base, with 18 bases between. Germline assignment: CDR1 MRHNA and CDR2 SNTAGT. CDR3 bases: TGTGCCAGCAGTCGTACAGTGGAAGACAAATCCTATAATTCACCCCTCCACTTT. Amino acids: CASSRTVEDKSYNSPLHF.

The chain combines TRBV25-1 with TRBJ1-1, with D perhaps matching TRBD1 (5 bases). Trimming removed 3 bases from V and 3 bases from J, with 11 bases in between. The CDR3 spans 14 residues. Germline CDR1 MGHDK, CDR2 SYGVNS. The CDR3: CASSEGGAYTEAFF. CDR3 DNA sequence: TGTGCCAGCAGTGAGGGAGGGGCCTACACTGAAGCTTTCTTT.

V is TRBV4-1 and J is TRBJ2-7; D is undetermined. The CDR3 is made up of 12 amino acids. CDR1 and CDR2 from the germline V gene are MGHRA and YSYEKL. V lost 5 bases and J lost 4, with 9 bases in between. The CDR3 DNA reads as TGCGCCAGCAGCGATAACCGGTACGAGCAGTACTTC. Encoded protein: CASSDNRYEQYF.

Comment on this clone: The same CDR3 can be traced to other DNA sequences in this sample. The chain is built from TRBV5-6 and TRBJ1-5, with D possibly being TRBD1 (6 bases). The CDR3 length is 13 residues. Trimming took off 1 base at V and 11 bases at J, with 13 bases between the two ends. CDR1 and CDR2 from the germline V gene are SGHDT and YYEEEE. The CDR3 nucleotides read TGTGCCAGCAGCTTGCGGGGGGCGGAAGCCCAGCATTTT. Residues: CASSLRGAEAQHF.

There are a few counts of this clone. The chain recombines TRBV25-1 with TRBJ1-3; D not resolved. V dropped 9 bases and J dropped 4 bases, with 7 bases sitting between them. Germline V gene data show CDR1 as MGHDK and CDR2 as SYGVNS. This CDR3 region has 11 residues. CDR3 DNA: TGTGCCAGTGTTCGGGGAAACACCATATATTTT. Translated: CASVRGNTIYF.

This clone occurred once. The chain links TRBV5-4 to TRBJ1-6; the match to TRBD1 covers 8 bases. The CDR3 sequence is 16 residues long. Trimming took 4 bases from V and 8 from J; bases not matched to a gene: 11. Germline CDR1 and CDR2: SGHNT and YYREEE (reference sequence). In nucleotides, the CDR3 is TGTGCCAGCAGCGCGTATGCGCAGGGGGCCGATTCACCCCTCCACTTT. As protein: CASSAYAQGADSPLHF.

This rearrangement joins TRBV11-2 to TRBJ2-1, with D maybe TRBD2 (6 bases). The V gene lost 3 bases and the J gene lost 1 base, with 16 bases spanning the gap. This CDR3 has 17 residues. The V gene's germline CDR1 is SGHAT and CDR2 FQNNGV. CDR3 sequence reads: CASSLYPLAPSYNEQFF. CDR3 nucleotides: TGTGCCAGCAGCTTGTACCCCCTAGCGCCTTCCTACAATGAGCAGTTCTTC.

A single count supports this clone. This chain's CDR3 is CASSVDPGGGCWGDEKLFF. CDR3 nucleotide sequence: TGTGCCAGTAGTGTCGACCCTGGGGGGGGGTGTTGGGGGGATGAAAAACTGTTTTTT. The chain has TRBV19 and TRBJ1-4; maybe TRBD1 (5 bases). The germline V and J ends were trimmed by 5 bases and 6 bases, with 28 bases remaining between them. The CDR3 has 19 residues. Germline V lookup: CDR1 LNHDA, CDR2 SQIVND (reference sequence).

The V gene is TRBV6-6, the J gene TRBJ1-1, with D hard to call. Germline V gives CDR1 MNHNY, CDR2 SVGAGI (reference sequence). V was shortened by 2 bases and J by 6 bases, with 10 bases between the two germline ends. The CDR3 has 13 residues. The CDR3 nucleotides read TGTGCCAGCAGTTACGCGGGAAGCCCTGAAGCTTTCTTT. It codes for CASSYAGSPEAFF.

The chain joins TRBV19 to TRBJ2-6, with TRBD2 identical over 7 bases. V shed 5 bases, J shed 4 bases, and the junction held 5 bases outside the gene matches. The CDR3 extends over 15 amino acids. Germline assignment: CDR1 LNHDA and CDR2 SQIVND (reference sequence). The CDR3 is CASSAGGSGANVLTF. In nucleotides, the CDR3 is TGTGCCAGTAGTGCCGGGGGGTCCGGGGCCAACGTCCTGACTTTC.

The chain links TRBV28 to TRBJ2-7; 8 bases align to TRBD1. Germline CDR1 and CDR2: MDHEN and SYDVKM. The CDR3 covers 13 residues. The J segment lost 6 bases and the V segment lost 8 bases, leaving 9 bases of the junction unmatched. The CDR3 protein is CASGGIQGGEQYF. CDR3 nucleotide sequence: TGTGCCAGCGGAGGGATACAGGGGGGCGAGCAGTACTTC.

V gene TRBV9 combines with J gene TRBJ2-1, with D maybe TRBD1 (6 bases). The CDR3 runs to 15 residues. CDR1 and CDR2 (germline): SGDLS, YYNGEE. The V and J ends lost 3 bases and 5 bases respectively, with 15 bases between them. The CDR3 loop reads CASSAEGQSDNEQFF. The CDR3 DNA reads as TGTGCCAGCAGCGCGGAAGGACAGTCGGACAATGAGCAGTTCTTC.

The gene calls are TRBV11-2 and TRBJ2-2; 7 nucleotides match TRBD1. Germline trimming cut 5 bases from V and 4 bases from J; bases unmatched to any gene: 7. Germline V gene sequence: CDR1 SGHAT, CDR2 FQNNGV. There are 15 residues in the CDR3. CDR3 loop: CASSPGTVVTGELFF. CDR3 nucleotide sequence: TGTGCCAGCAGCCCAGGGACAGTTGTCACCGGGGAGCTGTTTTTT.

This chain connects TRBV25-1 to TRBJ2-1; weak D call: TRBD2 (5 bases). The CDR3 consists of 14 residues. Germline-derived CDR1 and CDR2 are MGHDK and SYGVNS. Trimming removed 2 bases at V and 0 bases at J, with 5 bases between. CDR3: CASSERDSYNEQFF. Here the CDR3 DNA reads TGTGCCAGCAGTGAACGGGACTCCTACAATGAGCAGTTCTTC.

The chain combines TRBV30 with TRBJ1-2, with 7 nucleotides matching TRBD1. The CDR3 is made up of 16 amino acids. The V gene end was trimmed by 5 bases and the J gene end by 8 bases; junction bases not matched to a gene: 20. Germline lookup yields CDR1 GTSNPN and CDR2 SVGIG (reference sequence). The DNA for the CDR3 is TGTGCCTGGTTTTTGTTTGGGCAGGGGGAGAGTGGGGGCTACACCTTC. Translated: CAWFLFGQGESGGYTF.